These T cell receptor beta chains were read from a single sample in a study of blood T cell repertoires in COVID-19. Generated by immunoSEQ multiplex PCR, the TCRdb table keeps only in-frame clones and is missing some. The sample includes around 64,000 clones, 86% of them seen just once. The sequenced sample consisted of peripheral blood. These receptors all stem from a man under 40 with acute or convalescent COVID-19. Both conserved end residues are part of each CDR3. D genes are given only for firm matches. The listing skips clone size in some rows; elsewhere it reads once, few, many or a size class.

d_call,j_call,v_call,clone_size,cdr3_aa,cdr3_nt
NA,TRBJ1-2,TRBV24-1,NA,CATSVAGTPSEGYTF,TGTGCCACCAGTGTCGCCGGGACACCCTCTGAGGGCTACACCTTC
TRBD1,TRBJ1-4,TRBV7-9,NA,CASSLWDRGNEKLFF,TGTGCCAGCAGCTTATGGGACAGGGGAAATGAAAAACTGTTTTTT
NA,TRBJ2-1,TRBV20-1,NA,CSATGDEQFF,TGCAGTGCTACCGGGGATGAGCAGTTCTTC
TRBD1,TRBJ1-2,TRBV5-1,NA,CASSLDGQGNYGYTF,TGCGCCAGCAGCTTGGACGGACAGGGGAACTATGGCTACACCTTC
TRBD2,TRBJ2-3,TRBV3-1/TRBV3-2,NA,CASSQPGLAGDTQYF,TGTGCCAGCAGCCAACCGGGACTAGCGGGAGATACGCAGTATTTT
NA,TRBJ1-6,TRBV5-4,few,CASSLDNRRDSPLHF,TGTGCCAGCAGCTTGGACAACCGTCGGGATTCACCCCTCCACTTT
NA,TRBJ1-2,TRBV5-1,NA,CASSFQGYGYTF,TGCGCCAGCAGTTTTCAGGGGTATGGCTACACCTTC
NA,TRBJ1-4,TRBV9,few,CASSASGNNEKLFF,TGTGCCAGCAGCGCTTCCGGGAATAATGAAAAACTGTTTTTT
NA,TRBJ1-3,TRBV6-5,NA,CASSYRDTGNTIYF,TGTGCCAGCAGTTACAGGGACACTGGAAACACCATATATTTT
NA,TRBJ2-3,TRBV4-3,NA,CASSQDRGVDTQYF,TGCGCCAGCAGCCAAGACAGGGGGGTAGATACGCAGTATTTT
TRBD1,TRBJ1-6,TRBV14,NA,CASSYRGGSPLHF,TGTGCCAGCAGCTACAGGGGTGGGTCACCCCTCCACTTT
NA,TRBJ2-7,TRBV4-3,NA,CASSHLLTGSYEQYF,TGCGCCAGCAGCCATTTATTAACAGGGTCCTACGAGCAGTACTTC
NA,TRBJ1-1,TRBV12-3/TRBV12-4,NA,CATQKGSGTEAFF,TGTGCCACGCAAAAAGGGAGTGGCACTGAAGCTTTCTTT
TRBD2,TRBJ2-1,TRBV6-2/TRBV6-3,NA,CASSTHIGLVRLF,TGTGCCAGCAGTACACATATAGGACTAGTGAGGCTCTTC
TRBD1,TRBJ1-1,TRBV5-4,NA,CASSLRDRATEAFF,TGTGCCAGCAGCTTACGGGACAGGGCCACTGAAGCTTTCTTT
TRBD1,TRBJ2-3,TRBV19,NA,CASSRGQRTDTQYF,TGTGCCAGTAGTAGGGGACAGCGCACAGATACGCAGTATTTT
TRBD1,TRBJ1-6,TRBV7-9,NA,CASSLTGGVRSPLHF,TGTGCCAGCAGCTTAACAGGGGGCGTAAGGTCACCCCTCCACTTT
NA,TRBJ2-6,TRBV10-3,NA,CAISGGVSGANVLTF,TGTGCCATCAGTGGTGGAGTCTCTGGGGCCAACGTCCTGACTTTC
NA,TRBJ1-6,TRBV2,NA,CASTVRVDGGSPLHF,TGTGCCAGCACTGTTAGGGTTGACGGAGGATCACCCCTCCACTTT
TRBD1,TRBJ1-1,TRBV7-9,medium-sized,CASSSYRGVNTEAFF,TGTGCCAGCAGCTCATACAGGGGGGTGAACACTGAAGCTTTCTTT
TRBD2,TRBJ2-7,TRBV7-9,NA,CASSSGRIYEQYF,TGTGCCAGCAGCTCCGGGAGGATATACGAGCAGTACTTC
NA,TRBJ1-1,TRBV30,few,CAWGQNTEAFF,TGTGCCTGGGGACAGAACACTGAAGCTTTCTTT